Listed below are T cell receptor beta chains from one sample, sequenced in a study of T cells after posttransplantation cyclophosphamide. Generated by immunoSEQ multiplex PCR, the TCRdb table keeps only in-frame clones and is missing some. This sample shows about 4,100 clones and no singletons; 10% to 15% rests with the ten largest. The sequencing here drew on PBMCs, taken after allogeneic stem cell transplant with posttransplant cyclophosphamide. The receptors originated from a female patient aged 18 to 29 who received an allogeneic stem cell transplant from an unrelated donor, was CMV-positive, and had acute GVHD only. Some T cells may arise from the graft donor. The CDR3 runs from the conserved cysteine through the conserved F or W. Fields, in order: D gene, V gene, clone size, J gene, CDR3 DNA, CDR3 protein. The D gene is left open where the match is weak. Only some rows state a clone size, as once, few, many or a class for expanded clones.

D gene: TRBD2; V gene: TRBV6-5; clone size: many; J gene: TRBJ2-5; CDR3 DNA: TGTGCCAGCAGTTACGCCCTAGCGGGAGAAGGGACCCAGTACTTC; CDR3 protein: CASSYALAGEGTQYF
D gene: TRBD1; V gene: TRBV10-1; clone size: few; J gene: TRBJ1-6; CDR3 DNA: TGCGCCAGCAGTGAAAACAGGGGAAATAATTCACCCCTCCACTTT; CDR3 protein: CASSENRGNNSPLHF
D gene: NA; V gene: TRBV29-1; clone size: many; J gene: TRBJ1-1; CDR3 DNA: TGCAGCGCAGGACTAAGGGGCACTGAAGCTTTCTTT; CDR3 protein: CSAGLRGTEAFF
D gene: NA; V gene: TRBV19; clone size: many; J gene: TRBJ1-1; CDR3 DNA: TGTGCCAGTAGTGCGGCGATGAACACTGAAGCTTTCTTT; CDR3 protein: CASSAAMNTEAFF
D gene: NA; V gene: TRBV4-1; clone size: NA; J gene: TRBJ2-7; CDR3 DNA: TGCGCCAGCAGCGACCAATTCAAGGGGCACTACGAGCAGTACTTC; CDR3 protein: CASSDQFKGHYEQYF
D gene: TRBD2; V gene: TRBV27; clone size: NA; J gene: TRBJ2-7; CDR3 DNA: TGTGCCAGCAGTACCACGGCTAGCGGCTCCTACGAGCAGTACTTC; CDR3 protein: CASSTTASGSYEQYF
D gene: TRBD2; V gene: TRBV15; clone size: medium-sized; J gene: TRBJ2-5; CDR3 DNA: TGTGCCACCAGCAGCCTAGCGGGAGAGACCCAGTACTTC; CDR3 protein: CATSSLAGETQYF
D gene: NA; V gene: TRBV7-3; clone size: few; J gene: TRBJ1-1; CDR3 DNA: TGTGCCAGCAGCTTAGTCAGCGGGGGGGGAGGCATGAACACTGAAGCTTTCTTT; CDR3 protein: CASSLVSGGGGMNTEAFF
D gene: TRBD2; V gene: TRBV10-3; clone size: NA; J gene: TRBJ2-1; CDR3 DNA: TGTGCCACCAGTGAGACCGGGACTAGCGGGAGCAGCTCCTACAATGAGCAGTTCTTC; CDR3 protein: CATSETGTSGSSSYNEQFF
D gene: TRBD1; V gene: TRBV5-1; clone size: many; J gene: TRBJ1-4; CDR3 DNA: TGCGCCAGCAGCTTGGCCCAGGGAACAGGGGGCGAAAAACTGTTTTTT; CDR3 protein: CASSLAQGTGGEKLFF
D gene: NA; V gene: TRBV10-1; clone size: many; J gene: TRBJ1-4; CDR3 DNA: TGCGCCAGCAGTGGGACTTCGGACCCAAATGAAAAACTGTTTTTT; CDR3 protein: CASSGTSDPNEKLFF
D gene: NA; V gene: TRBV7-9; clone size: many; J gene: TRBJ1-2; CDR3 DNA: TGTGCCAGCAGCTTAGGGGGGCAGCGTGCCTATGGCTACACCTTC; CDR3 protein: CASSLGGQRAYGYTF
D gene: NA; V gene: TRBV29-1; clone size: many; J gene: TRBJ1-1; CDR3 DNA: TGCAGCGGACAGGTCCGTATGAACACTGAAGCTTTCTTT; CDR3 protein: CSGQVRMNTEAFF
D gene: TRBD2; V gene: TRBV7-9; clone size: many; J gene: TRBJ2-3; CDR3 DNA: TGTGCCAGCAGCTCCTTGCGGGCTAGCGGGAGGAGGACAGATACGCAGTATTTT; CDR3 protein: CASSSLRASGRRTDTQYF
D gene: TRBD1; V gene: TRBV6-5; clone size: many; J gene: TRBJ1-5; CDR3 DNA: TGTGCCAGCAGACTCGGGACAGGGTCCACGGCCCAGCATTTT; CDR3 protein: CASRLGTGSTAQHF
D gene: NA; V gene: TRBV5-5; clone size: many; J gene: TRBJ1-3; CDR3 DNA: TGTGCCAGCAGCGCTACCCGGGACTCTGGAAACACCATATATTTT; CDR3 protein: CASSATRDSGNTIYF
D gene: NA; V gene: TRBV5-5; clone size: large; J gene: TRBJ1-5; CDR3 DNA: TGTGCCAGCAGCCCCCGCCAGGGAGGACATCAGCCCCAGCATTTT; CDR3 protein: CASSPRQGGHQPQHF
D gene: TRBD1; V gene: TRBV27; clone size: medium-sized; J gene: TRBJ1-3; CDR3 DNA: TGTGCCAGTGGGCGTCAGGGGGCAGGTGGAAACACCATATATTTT; CDR3 protein: CASGRQGAGGNTIYF
D gene: TRBD2; V gene: TRBV27; clone size: many; J gene: TRBJ2-2; CDR3 DNA: TGTGCCAGCAGTTCCCGCCGACTAGCGGGGACCAACACCGGGGAGCTGTTTTTT; CDR3 protein: CASSSRRLAGTNTGELFF
D gene: NA; V gene: TRBV5-1; clone size: many; J gene: TRBJ2-7; CDR3 DNA: TGCGCCAGCAGCTTGGAGGCGGGTTACGAGCAGTACTTC; CDR3 protein: CASSLEAGYEQYF
D gene: NA; V gene: TRBV19; clone size: medium-sized; J gene: TRBJ1-4; CDR3 DNA: TGTGCCAGTAGTCCTAGGGACATTCGGGATGAAAAACTGTTTTTT; CDR3 protein: CASSPRDIRDEKLFF
D gene: TRBD2; V gene: TRBV28; clone size: few; J gene: TRBJ2-7; CDR3 DNA: TGTGCCAGCAGTCCCCTTCGGACTGGCGGGAGTTCCTACGAGCAGTACTTC; CDR3 protein: CASSPLRTGGSSYEQYF
D gene: TRBD1; V gene: TRBV19; clone size: many; J gene: TRBJ1-2; CDR3 DNA: TGTGCCAGTAGTTTACGGACAGGGTATGGCTACACCTTC; CDR3 protein: CASSLRTGYGYTF
D gene: TRBD1; V gene: TRBV2; clone size: NA; J gene: TRBJ1-6; CDR3 DNA: TGTGCCAGCAGGGGGACAGGGGGCGGTTCACCCCTCCACTTT; CDR3 protein: CASRGTGGGSPLHF
D gene: NA; V gene: TRBV19; clone size: few; J gene: TRBJ2-7; CDR3 DNA: TGTGCCAGTAGCAAGGGACACAGTAGCTCCTACGAGCAGTACTTC; CDR3 protein: CASSKGHSSSYEQYF
D gene: TRBD2; V gene: TRBV7-9; clone size: many; J gene: TRBJ2-3; CDR3 DNA: TGTGCCAGCAGCCCGGGACTAGCGGGATCGAGAACAGATACGCAGTATTTT; CDR3 protein: CASSPGLAGSRTDTQYF
D gene: TRBD1; V gene: TRBV5-7; clone size: many; J gene: TRBJ2-2; CDR3 DNA: TGTGCCAGCAGCCGCGTGACAGGGCAGAACACCGGGGAGCTGTTTTTT; CDR3 protein: CASSRVTGQNTGELFF
D gene: NA; V gene: TRBV7-9; clone size: many; J gene: TRBJ1-3; CDR3 DNA: TGTGCTACCTCGTTCGCAGGGCAATCTGGAAACACCATATATTTT; CDR3 protein: CATSFAGQSGNTIYF
D gene: TRBD1; V gene: TRBV23-1; clone size: many; J gene: TRBJ2-5; CDR3 DNA: TGCGCCAGCAGATTGACAGGGGAGAACCAAGAGACCCAGTACTTC; CDR3 protein: CASRLTGENQETQYF
D gene: NA; V gene: TRBV5-1; clone size: many; J gene: TRBJ2-1; CDR3 DNA: TGCGCCAGCAGCTTGGTATTAGCCGGTGAGCAGTTCTTC; CDR3 protein: CASSLVLAGEQFF
D gene: TRBD1; V gene: TRBV29-1; clone size: many; J gene: TRBJ1-2; CDR3 DNA: TGCAGCGTCTCTCCCCGGAGGGGGCAGAGCAACACCTTC; CDR3 protein: CSVSPRRGQSNTF
D gene: NA; V gene: TRBV6-5; clone size: many; J gene: TRBJ2-3; CDR3 DNA: TGTGCCAGCATAGAATTTGATACGCAGTATTTT; CDR3 protein: CASIEFDTQYF
D gene: TRBD2; V gene: TRBV10-3; clone size: many; J gene: TRBJ2-1; CDR3 DNA: TGTGCCATCAGAACTAGCGGAGGTGGGGGTGAGCAGTTCTTC; CDR3 protein: CAIRTSGGGGEQFF
D gene: NA; V gene: TRBV11-3; clone size: many; J gene: TRBJ2-7; CDR3 DNA: TGTGCCAGCAGCCATGGAGACAGCTCCTACGAGCAGTACTTC; CDR3 protein: CASSHGDSSYEQYF
D gene: NA; V gene: TRBV7-8; clone size: many; J gene: TRBJ1-1; CDR3 DNA: TGTGCCAGCAGCCATCAGGGAACTGAAGCTTTCTTT; CDR3 protein: CASSHQGTEAFF
D gene: TRBD2; V gene: TRBV7-6; clone size: many; J gene: TRBJ2-7; CDR3 DNA: TGTGTCAGCAGCCCGGCGGGGGGGTCAGAGGAGCAGTACTTC; CDR3 protein: CVSSPAGGSEEQYF
D gene: NA; V gene: TRBV13; clone size: many; J gene: TRBJ2-5; CDR3 DNA: TGTGCCAGCAGCTTCCGAGGTCCCCAGTACTTC; CDR3 protein: CASSFRGPQYF
D gene: TRBD2; V gene: TRBV13; clone size: many; J gene: TRBJ2-7; CDR3 DNA: TGTGCCAGCAGCACTAGCGGCAGCTCCTACGAGCAGTACTTC; CDR3 protein: CASSTSGSSYEQYF
D gene: TRBD1; V gene: TRBV19; clone size: NA; J gene: TRBJ2-7; CDR3 DNA: TGTGCCAGTAGTATAAGGGACAGAACCTACGAGCAGTACTTC; CDR3 protein: CASSIRDRTYEQYF
D gene: NA; V gene: TRBV21-1; clone size: many; J gene: TRBJ1-3; CDR3 DNA: TGTGCCAGCAGCCTAATACAGGGGTTTTCTGGAAACACCATATATTTT; CDR3 protein: CASSLIQGFSGNTIYF
D gene: NA; V gene: TRBV10-3; clone size: many; J gene: TRBJ2-2; CDR3 DNA: TGTGCCATCATGAAGGGGCCAGGCACCGGGGAGCTGTTTTTT; CDR3 protein: CAIMKGPGTGELFF
D gene: NA; V gene: TRBV11-2; clone size: many; J gene: TRBJ2-2; CDR3 DNA: TGTGCCAGCAGCTTAGTCCTTATCACCGGGGAGCTGTTTTTT; CDR3 protein: CASSLVLITGELFF